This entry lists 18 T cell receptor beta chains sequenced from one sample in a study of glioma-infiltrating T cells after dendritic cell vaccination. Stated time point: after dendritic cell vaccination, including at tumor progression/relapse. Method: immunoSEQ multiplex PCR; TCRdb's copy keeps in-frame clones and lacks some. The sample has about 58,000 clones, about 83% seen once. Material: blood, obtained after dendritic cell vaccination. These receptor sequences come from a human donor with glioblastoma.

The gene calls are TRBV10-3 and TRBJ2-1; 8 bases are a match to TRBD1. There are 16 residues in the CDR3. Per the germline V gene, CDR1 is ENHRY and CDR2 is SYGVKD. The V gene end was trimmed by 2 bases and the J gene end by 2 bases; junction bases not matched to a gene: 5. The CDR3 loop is CAISERQGSTYNEQFF. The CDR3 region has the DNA TGTGCCATCAGTGAGCGACAGGGGTCGACCTACAATGAGCAGTTCTTC.

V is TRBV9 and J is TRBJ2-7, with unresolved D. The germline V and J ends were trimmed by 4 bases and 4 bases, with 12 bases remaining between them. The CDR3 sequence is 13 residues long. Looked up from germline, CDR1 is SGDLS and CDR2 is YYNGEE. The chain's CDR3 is CASSPGGPYEQYF. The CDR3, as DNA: TGTGCCAGCAGCCCCGGTGGTCCATACGAGCAGTACTTC. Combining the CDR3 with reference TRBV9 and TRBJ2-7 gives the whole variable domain DSGVTQTPKHLITATGQRVTLRCSPRSGDLSVYWYQQSLDQGLQFLIQYYNGEERAKGNILERFSAQQFPDLHSELNLSSLELGDSALYFCASSPGGPYEQYFGPGTRLTVT.

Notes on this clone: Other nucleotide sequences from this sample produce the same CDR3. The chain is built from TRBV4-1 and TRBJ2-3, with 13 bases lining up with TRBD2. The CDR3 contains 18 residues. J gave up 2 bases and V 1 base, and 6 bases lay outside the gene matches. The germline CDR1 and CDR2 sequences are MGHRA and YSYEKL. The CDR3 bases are TGCGCCAGCAGCCAAGCCCCGGGACTAGCGGGAAACACAGATACGCAGTATTTT. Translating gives CASSQAPGLAGNTDTQYF.

CDR3 bases: TGCGCCAGCAGCCCCAGAGGTCCGAGCACAGATACGCAGTATTTT. Encoded protein: CASSPRGPSTDTQYF. The chain has TRBV4-1 and TRBJ2-3, with D uncertain. Germline assignment: CDR1 MGHRA and CDR2 YSYEKL. V lost 4 bases and J 0 bases, leaving 11 bases between the germline ends. The CDR3 contains 15 residues.

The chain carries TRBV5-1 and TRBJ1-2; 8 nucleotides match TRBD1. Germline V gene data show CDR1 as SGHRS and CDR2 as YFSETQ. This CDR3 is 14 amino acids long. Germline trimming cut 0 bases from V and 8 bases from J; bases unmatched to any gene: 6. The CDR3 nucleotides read TGCGCCAGCAGCTTGGGGCAGGGGGCGCGAGGCTACACCTTC. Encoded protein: CASSLGQGARGYTF.

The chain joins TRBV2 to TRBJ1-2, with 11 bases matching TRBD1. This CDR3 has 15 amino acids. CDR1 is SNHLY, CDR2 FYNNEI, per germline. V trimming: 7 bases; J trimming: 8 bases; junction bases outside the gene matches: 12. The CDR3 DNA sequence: TGTGCCAGCACCATGGACAGGGGGCGAGTGGACGGCTACACCTTC. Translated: CASTMDRGRVDGYTF. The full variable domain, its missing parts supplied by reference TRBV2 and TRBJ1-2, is EPEVTQTPSHQVTQMGQEVILRCVPISNHLYFYWYRQILGQKVEFLVSFYNNEISEKSEIFDDQFSVERPDGSNFTLKIRSTKLEDSAMYFCASTMDRGRVDGYTFGSGTRLTVV.

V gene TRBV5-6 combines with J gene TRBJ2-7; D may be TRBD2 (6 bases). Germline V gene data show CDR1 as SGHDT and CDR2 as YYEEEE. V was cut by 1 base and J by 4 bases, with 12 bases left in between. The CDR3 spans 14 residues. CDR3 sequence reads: CASSLRLAMYEQYF. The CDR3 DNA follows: TGTGCCAGCAGCTTGAGGCTAGCGATGTACGAGCAGTACTTC.

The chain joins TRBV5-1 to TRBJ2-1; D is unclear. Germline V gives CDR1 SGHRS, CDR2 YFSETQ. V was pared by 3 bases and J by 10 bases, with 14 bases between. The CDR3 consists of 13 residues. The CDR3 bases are TGCGCCAGCAGCTGGAGTTCGCGCAGCGAGCAGTTCTTC. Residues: CASSWSSRSEQFF.

The DNA for the CDR3 is TGCGCCAGCAGCGTCACCGGGACAGCCTTCTACGAGCAGTACTTC. Translating it yields CASSVTGTAFYEQYF. The rearrangement links TRBV5-1 to TRBJ2-7; 7 bases are shared with TRBD1. There are 15 residues in the CDR3. Germline CDR1 is SGHRS and CDR2 is YFSETQ. Trimming at V came to 4 bases and at J to 3 bases, leaving 10 bases not matched to a gene.

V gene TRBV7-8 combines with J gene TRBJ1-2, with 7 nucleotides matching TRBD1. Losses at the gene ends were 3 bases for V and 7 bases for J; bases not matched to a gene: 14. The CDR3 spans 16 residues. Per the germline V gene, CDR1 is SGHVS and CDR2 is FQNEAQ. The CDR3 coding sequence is TGTGCCAGCAGCTTCTACCCACAGGGGCCCCCCGGTGGCTACACCTTC. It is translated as CASSFYPQGPPGGYTF. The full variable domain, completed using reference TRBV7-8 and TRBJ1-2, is GAGVSQSPRYKVAKRGQDVALRCDPISGHVSLFWYQQALGQGPEFLTYFQNEAQLDKSGLPSDRFFAERPEGSVSTLKIQRTQQEDSAVYLCASSFYPQGPPGGYTFGSGTRLTVV.

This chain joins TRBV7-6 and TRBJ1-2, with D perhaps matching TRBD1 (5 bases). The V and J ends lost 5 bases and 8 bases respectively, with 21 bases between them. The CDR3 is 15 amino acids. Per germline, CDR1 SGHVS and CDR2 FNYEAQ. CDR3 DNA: TGTGCCAGCAGCCTTGATGAAGGGACTACGCGCGGCTACACCTTC. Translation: CASSLDEGTTRGYTF.

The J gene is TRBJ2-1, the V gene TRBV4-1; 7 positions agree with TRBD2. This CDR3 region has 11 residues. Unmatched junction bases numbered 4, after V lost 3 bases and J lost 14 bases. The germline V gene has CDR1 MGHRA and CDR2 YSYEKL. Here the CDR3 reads CASSQGGVEFF. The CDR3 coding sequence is TGCGCCAGCAGCCAGGGGGGGGTTGAGTTCTTC.

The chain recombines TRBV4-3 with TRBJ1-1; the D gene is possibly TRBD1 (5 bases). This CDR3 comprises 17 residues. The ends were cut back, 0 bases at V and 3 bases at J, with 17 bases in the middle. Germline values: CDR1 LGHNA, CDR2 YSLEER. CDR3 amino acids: CASSQEALRGDHTEAFF. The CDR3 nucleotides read TGCGCCAGCAGCCAAGAAGCTCTTCGGGGGGACCACACTGAAGCTTTCTTT.

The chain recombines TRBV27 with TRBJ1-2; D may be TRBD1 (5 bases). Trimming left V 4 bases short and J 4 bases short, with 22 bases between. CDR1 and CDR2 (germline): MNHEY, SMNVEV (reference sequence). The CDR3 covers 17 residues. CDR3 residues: CASSSPGAGGGPYGYTF. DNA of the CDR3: TGTGCCAGCAGTTCTCCAGGCGCGGGGGGGGGTCCCTATGGCTACACCTTC.

Here the CDR3 DNA reads TGTGCCAGTAGTTTTCTTAGCAATCCCGGGGAGCTGTTTTTT. Translated, it gives CASSFLSNPGELFF. J is TRBJ2-2 and V is TRBV19; D is unclear. The CDR3 runs 14 residues. Trimming removed 5 bases from V and 6 bases from J, with 13 bases in between. Germline values: CDR1 LNHDA, CDR2 SQIVND (reference sequence).

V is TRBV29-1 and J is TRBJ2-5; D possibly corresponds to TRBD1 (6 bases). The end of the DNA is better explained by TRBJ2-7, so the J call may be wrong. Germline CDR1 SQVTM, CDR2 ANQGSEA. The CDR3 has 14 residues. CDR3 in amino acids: CSVARDTNTYEQYF. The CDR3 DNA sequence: TGCAGCGTTGCCCGGGACACCAACACCTACGAGCAGTACTTC.

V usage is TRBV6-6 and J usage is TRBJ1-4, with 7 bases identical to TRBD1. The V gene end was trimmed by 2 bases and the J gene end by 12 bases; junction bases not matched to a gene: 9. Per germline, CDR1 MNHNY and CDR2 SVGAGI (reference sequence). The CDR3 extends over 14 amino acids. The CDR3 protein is CASSYRGGAGQLFF. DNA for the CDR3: TGTGCCAGCAGTTACCGAGGGGGCGCGGGTCAACTGTTTTTT.

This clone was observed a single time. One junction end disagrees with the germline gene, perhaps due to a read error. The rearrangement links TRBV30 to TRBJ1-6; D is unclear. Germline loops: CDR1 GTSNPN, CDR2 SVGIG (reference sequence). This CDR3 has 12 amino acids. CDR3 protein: CAWSVEGIPPNF. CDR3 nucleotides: TGTGCCTGGAGTGTTGAGGGTATCCCCCCAAACTTT.